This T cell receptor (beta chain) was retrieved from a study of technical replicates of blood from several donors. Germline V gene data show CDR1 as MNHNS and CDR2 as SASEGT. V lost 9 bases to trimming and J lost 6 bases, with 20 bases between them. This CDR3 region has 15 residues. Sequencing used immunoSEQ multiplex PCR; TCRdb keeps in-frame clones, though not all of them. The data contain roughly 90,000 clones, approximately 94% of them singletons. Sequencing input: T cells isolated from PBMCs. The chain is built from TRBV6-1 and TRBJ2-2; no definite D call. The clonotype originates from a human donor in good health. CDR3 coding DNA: TGTGCCAGTATTATGGGTGGAGCATTCTCCGGGGAGCTGTTTTTT. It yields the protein CASIMGGAFSGELFF.